The 14 T cell receptor beta chains listed next were all sequenced from one sample in a study of PD-L1 blockade in urothelial cancer. Clones were read by immunoSEQ multiplex PCR, and TCRdb kept only the in-frame ones, dropping some. The table includes approximately 26,000 clones, about 88% detected once. The sample here was PBMCs, taken around atezolizumab (anti-PD-L1) treatment. The receptor source for this set is a man aged 55 to 70 with urothelial cancer.

Only one count was recorded for this clone. J is TRBJ2-7 and V is TRBV5-4; D uncertain. The CDR3 covers 15 residues. Trimming cost V 0 bases and J 1 base, with 11 bases left between them. Germline V gives CDR1 SGHNT, CDR2 YYREEE (reference sequence). The CDR3 DNA sequence: TGTGCCAGCAGCTTGGCGCTGTCTAGATCCTACGAGCAGTACTTC. This codes for CASSLALSRSYEQYF.

The rearrangement links TRBV5-4 to TRBJ2-7, with 8 bases identical to TRBD2. The CDR3 spans 17 residues. Trimming at V came to 0 bases and at J to 3 bases, leaving 11 bases not matched to a gene. Germline V gene lookup returns CDR1 SGHNT and CDR2 YYREEE (reference sequence). The CDR3 bases are TGTGCCAGCAGCTTGGATGCCGGGACTAGAGGACTCTACGAGCAGTACTTC. It is translated as CASSLDAGTRGLYEQYF.

This clone has just a few counts. V and J are TRBV19 and TRBJ1-2; no clear D. Looked up from germline, CDR1 is LNHDA and CDR2 is SQIVND (reference sequence). Trimming cost V 8 bases and J 5 bases, with 15 bases left between them. This CDR3 comprises 13 residues. The CDR3 nucleotides read TGTGCCAGTGGATTTCGAGGGCAGTATGGCTACACCTTC. It encodes CASGFRGQYGYTF.

The chain recombines TRBV29-1 with TRBJ1-1; TRBD1 matches at 7 bases. The CDR3 runs 12 residues. Per germline, CDR1 SQVTM and CDR2 ANQGSEA. V shed 7 bases and J 8 bases; nucleotides not matched to a gene: 10. For the CDR3, the DNA is TGCAGCGGGAGGCCGGGACAGATAGAAGCTTTCTTT. It specifies CSGRPGQIEAFF.

The V call is TRBV4-2, the J call TRBJ2-2; TRBD2 aligns across 7 bases. The ends lost 1 base at V and 5 bases at J; junction bases unmatched: 4. CDR1 is LGHNA and CDR2 is YNFKEQ in the germline V gene. The CDR3 is made up of 15 amino acids. Written as DNA, the CDR3 is TGTGCCAGCAGCCAAGGAATCGGGGGGACCGGGGAGCTGTTTTTT. The encoded protein is CASSQGIGGTGELFF.

The rearrangement joins TRBV7-2 to TRBJ2-7; 9 nucleotides align to TRBD1. The V gene's germline CDR1 is SGHTA and CDR2 FQGNSA. Trimming at V came to 1 base and at J to 6 bases, leaving 4 bases not matched to a gene. This CDR3 has 14 residues. CDR3 region: CASSLGTGVAEQYF. In DNA, the CDR3 is TGTGCCAGCAGCTTAGGGACAGGGGTCGCCGAGCAGTACTTC.

CDR3 loop: CASSIRGQGLGYTF. CDR3 bases: TGTGCCAGCAGTATCAGAGGACAGGGTCTGGGCTACACCTTC. This chain connects TRBV2 to TRBJ1-2, with 8 bases identical to TRBD1. Germline assignment: CDR1 SNHLY and CDR2 FYNNEI. The CDR3 has 14 residues. J was trimmed by 8 bases and V by 5 bases; bases with no gene match: 10.

The CDR3 protein is CASSPQDSSGNTIYF. The CDR3 nucleotides read TGTGCCAGCTCACCTCAGGACAGCTCTGGAAACACCATATATTTT. V gene TRBV18 combines with J gene TRBJ1-3; weak D call: TRBD1 (6 bases). Germline CDR1 and CDR2: KGHSH and LQKENI. The CDR3 sequence is 15 residues long. Deletions cut 3 bases from V and 0 bases from J, with 9 bases between.

The rearrangement joins TRBV18 to TRBJ2-1, with D possibly matching TRBD2 (7 bases). Per the germline V gene, CDR1 is KGHSH and CDR2 is LQKENI. V dropped 3 bases and J dropped 8 bases, with 20 bases sitting between them. The CDR3 extends over 16 amino acids. The CDR3 is CASSPSRGGQGDEQFF. As DNA, the CDR3 is TGTGCCAGCTCACCCTCAAGGGGGGGGCAAGGGGATGAGCAGTTCTTC.

The chain employs TRBV11-2 and TRBJ2-7; 9 bases line up with TRBD2. Trimming at V came to 8 bases and at J to 6 bases, leaving 23 bases not matched to a gene. The CDR3 runs 18 residues. In germline, CDR1 is SGHAT, CDR2 FQNNGV. The CDR3 sequence is CASGQVGQRIAGVSEQYF. CDR3 in DNA: TGTGCCAGCGGCCAGGTGGGACAGAGGATAGCGGGAGTCTCCGAGCAGTACTTC.

The CDR3 region has the DNA TGCGCCAGCAGCTTGGGGACAGGCAATCAGCCCCAGCATTTT. Protein product: CASSLGTGNQPQHF. The rearrangement uses TRBV5-1 and TRBJ1-5; TRBD1 might be the D (6 bases). The CDR3 is made up of 14 amino acids. Trimming shortened V by 0 bases and J by 2 bases, and 6 bases separated the two germline ends. Germline CDR1 SGHRS, CDR2 YFSETQ.

The chain links TRBV30 to TRBJ2-2; 10 bases are shared with TRBD1. CDR1 is GTSNPN, CDR2 SVGIG, per germline (reference sequence). This CDR3 spans 12 amino acids. V trimming: 5 bases; J trimming: 6 bases; junction bases outside the gene matches: 0. CDR3: CAWGQGAGELFF. The CDR3 region has the DNA TGTGCCTGGGGACAGGGGGCCGGGGAGCTGTTTTTT.

The chain combines TRBV6-1 with TRBJ1-2; tentatively, D is TRBD1 (6 bases). The CDR3 is 13 residues long. Germline V gene data show CDR1 as MNHNS and CDR2 as SASEGT. V dropped 7 bases and J dropped 3 bases, with 12 bases sitting between them. In DNA, the CDR3 is TGTGCCAGCACCTCGCGGACAGACTATGGCTACACCTTC. This codes for CASTSRTDYGYTF.

This chain joins TRBV6-1 and TRBJ2-2, with 7 bases matching TRBD2. The germline V gene has CDR1 MNHNS and CDR2 SASEGT. The junction had 10 bases not matched to a gene; V was cut back by 5 bases and J by 16 bases. The CDR3 sequence is 12 residues long. CDR3 residues: CASSRAGENRFF. Here the CDR3 DNA reads TGTGCCAGCAGTAGGGCGGGAGAGAACAGGTTTTTT.